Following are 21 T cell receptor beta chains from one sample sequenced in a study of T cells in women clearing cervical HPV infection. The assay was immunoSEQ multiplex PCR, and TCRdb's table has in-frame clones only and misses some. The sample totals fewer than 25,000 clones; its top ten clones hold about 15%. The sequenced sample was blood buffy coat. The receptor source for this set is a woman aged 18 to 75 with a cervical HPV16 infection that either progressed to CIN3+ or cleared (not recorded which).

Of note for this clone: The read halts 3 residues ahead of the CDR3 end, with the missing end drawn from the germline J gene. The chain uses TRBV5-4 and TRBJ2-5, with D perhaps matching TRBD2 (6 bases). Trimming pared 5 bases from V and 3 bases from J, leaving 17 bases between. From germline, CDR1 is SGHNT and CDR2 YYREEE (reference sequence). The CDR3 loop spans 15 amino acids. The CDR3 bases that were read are TGTGCCAGCAGAGCCGGGGGAGAAAACGAAGAGACC. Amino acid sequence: CASRAGGENEET. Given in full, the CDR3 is CASRAGGENEETQYF.

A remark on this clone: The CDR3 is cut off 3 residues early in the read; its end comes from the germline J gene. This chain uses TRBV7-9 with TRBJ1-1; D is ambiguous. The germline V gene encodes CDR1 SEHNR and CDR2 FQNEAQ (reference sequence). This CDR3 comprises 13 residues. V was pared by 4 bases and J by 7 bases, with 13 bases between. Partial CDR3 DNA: TGTGCCAGCAGCTCAAGCGGTTGGTATGAA. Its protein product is CASSSSGWYE. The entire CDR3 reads CASSSSGWYEAFF.

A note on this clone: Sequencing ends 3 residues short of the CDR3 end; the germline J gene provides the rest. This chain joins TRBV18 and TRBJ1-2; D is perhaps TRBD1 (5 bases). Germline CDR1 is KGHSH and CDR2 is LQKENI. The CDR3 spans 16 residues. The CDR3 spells CASSPLAQAIYNDYTF. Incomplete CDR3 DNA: TGTGCCAGCTCACCACTGGCACAGGCCATATACAATGAC.

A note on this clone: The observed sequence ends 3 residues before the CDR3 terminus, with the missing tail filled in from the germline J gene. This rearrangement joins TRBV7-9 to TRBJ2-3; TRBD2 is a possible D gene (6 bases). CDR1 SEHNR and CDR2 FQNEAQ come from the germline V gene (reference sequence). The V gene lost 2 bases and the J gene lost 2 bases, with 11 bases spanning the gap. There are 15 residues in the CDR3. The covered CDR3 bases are TGTGCCAGCAGCTTACAGCGGGCGAACACAGATACG. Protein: CASSLQRANTDT. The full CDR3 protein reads CASSLQRANTDTQYF. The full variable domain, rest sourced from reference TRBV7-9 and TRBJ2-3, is DTGVSQNPRHKITKRGQNVTFRCDPISEHNRLYWYRQTLGQGPEFLTYFQNEAQLEKSRLLSDRFSAERPKGSFSTLEIQRTEQGDSAMYLCASSLQRANTDTQYFGPGTRLTVL.

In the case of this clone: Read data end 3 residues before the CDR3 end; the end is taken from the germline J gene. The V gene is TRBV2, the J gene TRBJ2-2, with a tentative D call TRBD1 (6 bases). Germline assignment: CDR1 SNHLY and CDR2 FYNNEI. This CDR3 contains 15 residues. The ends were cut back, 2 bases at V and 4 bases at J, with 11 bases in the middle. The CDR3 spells CASSESRGGTGELFF. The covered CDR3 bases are TGTGCCAGCAGTGAATCTCGAGGGGGCACCGGGGAG.

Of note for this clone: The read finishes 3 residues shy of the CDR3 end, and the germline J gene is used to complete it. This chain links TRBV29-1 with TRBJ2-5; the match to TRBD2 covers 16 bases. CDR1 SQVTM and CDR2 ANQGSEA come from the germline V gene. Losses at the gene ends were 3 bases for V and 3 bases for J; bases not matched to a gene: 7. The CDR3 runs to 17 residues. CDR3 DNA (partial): TGCAGCGTTGATCCCGGGACTAGCGGGGGGGCCGAAGAGACC. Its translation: CSVDPGTSGGAEET. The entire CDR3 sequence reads CSVDPGTSGGAEETQYF.

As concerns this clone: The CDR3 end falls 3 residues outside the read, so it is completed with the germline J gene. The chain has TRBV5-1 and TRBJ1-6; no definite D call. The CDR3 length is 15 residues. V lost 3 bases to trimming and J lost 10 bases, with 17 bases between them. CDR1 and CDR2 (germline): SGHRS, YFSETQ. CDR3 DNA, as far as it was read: TGCGCCAGCAGCTCCAGGTGGAGGGCCGAATCACCC. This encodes CASSSRWRAESP. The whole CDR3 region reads CASSSRWRAESPLHF.

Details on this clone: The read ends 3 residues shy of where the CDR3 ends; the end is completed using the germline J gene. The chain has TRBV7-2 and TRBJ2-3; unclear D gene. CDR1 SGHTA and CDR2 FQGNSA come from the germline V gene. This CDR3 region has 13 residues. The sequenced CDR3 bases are TGTGCCAGCAGCCGCACCACAGACCTACCG. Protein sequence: CASSRTTDLP. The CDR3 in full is CASSRTTDLPQYF.

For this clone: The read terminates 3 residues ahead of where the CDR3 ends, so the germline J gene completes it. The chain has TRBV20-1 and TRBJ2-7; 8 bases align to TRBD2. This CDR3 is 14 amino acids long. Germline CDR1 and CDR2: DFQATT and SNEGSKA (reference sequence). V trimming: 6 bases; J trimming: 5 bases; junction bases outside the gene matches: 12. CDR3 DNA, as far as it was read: TGCAGTGCGCTCTGGAGTAGCGGGGTCCACGAG. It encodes CSALWSSGVHE. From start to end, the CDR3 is CSALWSSGVHEQYF.

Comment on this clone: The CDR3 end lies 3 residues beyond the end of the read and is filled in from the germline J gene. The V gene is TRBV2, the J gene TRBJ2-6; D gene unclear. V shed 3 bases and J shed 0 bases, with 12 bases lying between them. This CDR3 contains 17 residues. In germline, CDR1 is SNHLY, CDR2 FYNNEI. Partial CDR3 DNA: TGTGCCAGCAGTGAGGGCAGGATGACCTCTGGGGCCAACGTC. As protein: CASSEGRMTSGANV. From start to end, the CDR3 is CASSEGRMTSGANVLTF.

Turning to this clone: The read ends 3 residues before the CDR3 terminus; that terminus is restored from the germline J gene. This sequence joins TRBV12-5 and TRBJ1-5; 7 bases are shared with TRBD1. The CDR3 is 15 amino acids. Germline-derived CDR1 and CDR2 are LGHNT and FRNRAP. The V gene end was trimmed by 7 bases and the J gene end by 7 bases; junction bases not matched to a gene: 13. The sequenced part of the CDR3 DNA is TGTGCTAGTGCCGAAGGACAGGAGGTTTGGCAGCCC. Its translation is CASAEGQEVWQP. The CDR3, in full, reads CASAEGQEVWQPQHF.

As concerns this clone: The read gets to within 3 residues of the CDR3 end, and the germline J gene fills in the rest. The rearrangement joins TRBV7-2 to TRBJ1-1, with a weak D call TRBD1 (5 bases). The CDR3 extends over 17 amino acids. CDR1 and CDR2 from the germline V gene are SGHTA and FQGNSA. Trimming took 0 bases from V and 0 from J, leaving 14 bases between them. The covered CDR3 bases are TGTGCCAGCAGCTTAGCGCTTTTGGGGCTGATGAACACTGAA. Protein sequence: CASSLALLGLMNTE. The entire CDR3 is CASSLALLGLMNTEAFF. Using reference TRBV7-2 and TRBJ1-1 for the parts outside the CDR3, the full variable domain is GAGVSQSPSNKVTEKGKDVELRCDPISGHTALYWYRQSLGQGLEFLIYFQGNSAPDKSGLPSDRFSAERTGGSVSTLTIQRTQQEDSAVYLCASSLALLGLMNTEAFFGQGTRLTVV.

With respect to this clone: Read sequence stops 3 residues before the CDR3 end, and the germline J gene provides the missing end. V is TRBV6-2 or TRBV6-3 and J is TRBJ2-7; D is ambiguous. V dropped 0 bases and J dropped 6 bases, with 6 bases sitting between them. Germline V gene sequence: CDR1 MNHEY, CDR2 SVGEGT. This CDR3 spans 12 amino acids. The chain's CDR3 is CASSYSRPEQYF. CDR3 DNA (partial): TGTGCCAGCAGTTACTCAAGGCCCGAG.

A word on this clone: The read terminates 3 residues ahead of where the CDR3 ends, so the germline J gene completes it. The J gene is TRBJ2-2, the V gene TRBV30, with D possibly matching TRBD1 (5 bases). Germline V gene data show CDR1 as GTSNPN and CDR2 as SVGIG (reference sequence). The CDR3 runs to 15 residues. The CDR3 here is CAWRGKGLVNEKLFF. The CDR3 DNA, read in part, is TGTGCCTGGAGAGGAAAGGGGCTAGTTAATGAAAAG.

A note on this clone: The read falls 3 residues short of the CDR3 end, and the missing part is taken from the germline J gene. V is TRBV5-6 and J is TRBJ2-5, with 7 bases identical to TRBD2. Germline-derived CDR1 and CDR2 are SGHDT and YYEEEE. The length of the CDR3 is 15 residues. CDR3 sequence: CASSLGWTSTDTQYF. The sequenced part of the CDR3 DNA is TGTGCCAGCAGCTTGGGGTGGACTAGTACAGATACC.

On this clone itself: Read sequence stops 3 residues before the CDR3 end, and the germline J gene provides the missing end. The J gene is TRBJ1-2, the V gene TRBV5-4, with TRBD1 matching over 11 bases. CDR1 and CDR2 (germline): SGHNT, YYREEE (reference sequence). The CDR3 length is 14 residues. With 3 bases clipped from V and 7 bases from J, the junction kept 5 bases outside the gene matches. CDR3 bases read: TGTGCCAGCAGCTCCGGGACAGGGGGATCTGGC. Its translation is CASSSGTGGSG. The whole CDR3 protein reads CASSSGTGGSGYTF. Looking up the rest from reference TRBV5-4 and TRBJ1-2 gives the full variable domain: ETGVTQSPTHLIKTRGQQVTLRCSSQSGHNTVSWYQQALGQGPQFIFQYYREEENGRGNFPPRFSGLQFPNYSSELNVNALELDDSALYLCASSSGTGGSGYTFGSGTRLTVV.

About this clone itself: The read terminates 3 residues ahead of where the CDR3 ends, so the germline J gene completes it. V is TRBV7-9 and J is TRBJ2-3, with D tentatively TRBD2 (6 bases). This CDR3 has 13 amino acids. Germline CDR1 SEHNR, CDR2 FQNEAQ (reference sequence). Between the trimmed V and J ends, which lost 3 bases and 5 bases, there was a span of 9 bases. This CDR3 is CASSFGGVDTQYF. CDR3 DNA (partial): TGTGCCAGCAGCTTCGGGGGAGTAGATACG.

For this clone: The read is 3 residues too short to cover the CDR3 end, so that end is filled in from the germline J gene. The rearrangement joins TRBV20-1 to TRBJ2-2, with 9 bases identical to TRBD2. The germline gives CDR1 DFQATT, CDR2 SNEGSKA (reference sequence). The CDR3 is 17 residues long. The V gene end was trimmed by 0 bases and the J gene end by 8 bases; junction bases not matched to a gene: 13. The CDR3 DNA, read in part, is TGCAGTGCTAGAGATCCCACCCGACTAGCGGATGGGGGGGAG. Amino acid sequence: CSARDPTRLADGGE. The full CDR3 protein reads CSARDPTRLADGGELFF.

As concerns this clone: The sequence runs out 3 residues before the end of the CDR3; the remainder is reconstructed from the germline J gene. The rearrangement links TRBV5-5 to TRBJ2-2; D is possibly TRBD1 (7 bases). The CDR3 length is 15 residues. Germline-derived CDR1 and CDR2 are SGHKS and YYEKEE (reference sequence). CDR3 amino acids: CASSSPGGLNEKLFF. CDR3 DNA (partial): TGTGCCAGCAGCTCGCCAGGGGGGCTTAATGAAAAG.

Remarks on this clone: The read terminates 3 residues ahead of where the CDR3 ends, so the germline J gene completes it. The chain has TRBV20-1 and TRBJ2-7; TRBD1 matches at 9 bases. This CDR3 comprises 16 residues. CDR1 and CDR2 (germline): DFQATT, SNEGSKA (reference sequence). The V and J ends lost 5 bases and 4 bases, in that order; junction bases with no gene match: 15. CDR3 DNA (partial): TGCAGTGCTGGCCCTCAAGCCGGGACAGGGACGTACGAG. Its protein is CSAGPQAGTGTYE. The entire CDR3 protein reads CSAGPQAGTGTYEQYF.

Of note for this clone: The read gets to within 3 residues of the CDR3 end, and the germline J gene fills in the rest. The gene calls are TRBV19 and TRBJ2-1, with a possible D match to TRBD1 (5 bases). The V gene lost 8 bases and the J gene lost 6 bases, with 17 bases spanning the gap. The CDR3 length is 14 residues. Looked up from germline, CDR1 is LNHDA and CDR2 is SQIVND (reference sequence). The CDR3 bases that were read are TGTGCCAGTCACGGTGAGGCCAGGGTCAATGAG. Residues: CASHGEARVNE. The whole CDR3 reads CASHGEARVNEQFF.